The rows below give T cell receptor beta chains drawn from one sample of a study of monozygotic twins with inflammatory bowel disease. TCRdb reanalyzed the 5' RACE reads and collapses them to one entry per CDR3 protein, without DNA. The sample table sets out approximately 390,000 distinct CDR3 sequences. Material for sequencing was blood. Receptors were obtained from a human donor with ulcerative colitis or Crohn's disease, or a healthy co-twin of an affected twin (not recorded which). CDR3s include the opening cysteine and the closing phenylalanine or tryptophan.

TRBV9	16	TRBJ2-4	CASSEDTGFGADIQYF
TRBV7-9	14	TRBJ1-2	CASSFQAAGHGYTF
TRBV7-2	14	TRBJ2-1	CASSLSAGGREQFF
TRBV5-1	16	TRBJ2-7	CASSLGTGLGGYEQYF
TRBV4-1	16	TRBJ1-1	CASSQEKGALRTEAFF
TRBV20-1	13	TRBJ2-3	CSSVRGLTDTQYF
TRBV5-1	12	TRBJ1-5	CAGPSGNQPQHF
TRBV4-2	16	TRBJ1-6	CASSLLSTGYNSPLHF
TRBV7-2	15	TRBJ1-1	CASSLRFLMNTEAFF
TRBV29-1	12	TRBJ2-1	CSVRGGTGEQFF
TRBV15	16	TRBJ2-5	CATSVGPTSGRGTQYF
TRBV3-1	13	TRBJ2-7	CASSQILSYEQYF
TRBV7-2	14	TRBJ2-3	CASSLGQERDTQYF
TRBV5-4	15	TRBJ2-3	CASSPLFAGIDTQYF